A selection of T cell receptor beta chains follows, all from one sample in a study of blood T cells in healthy people across ages. TCRdb used MiXCR to reprocess the 5' RACE reads, holding one entry per CDR3 protein. The table shows fewer than 800,000 distinct CDR3 sequences, with approximately 21% occurring only once. Material for sequencing was blood. The origin of the receptors is a man aged 65-85 years in good health. Each CDR3 is given with its conserved first and last residue. The D gene is left open where the match is weak. For some rows the clone size is stated as once, few or many, or as a class when expanded; others skip it.

abundance	j_gene	d_gene	v_gene	CDR3aa	CDR3nt
many	TRBJ1-4	-	TRBV4-1	CASSPLRGGETNEKLFF	TGCGCCAGCAGTCCTCTGAGAGGAGGGGAAACTAATGAAAAACTGTTTTTT
few	TRBJ2-7	TRBD2	TRBV28	CASSLDGTRGEQYF	TGTGCCAGCAGTTTAGACGGGACTAGGGGCGAGCAGTACTTC
few	TRBJ2-3	TRBD2	TRBV20-1	CSAIAREASTDTQYF	TGCAGTGCTATTGCGCGGGAGGCTAGCACAGATACGCAGTATTTT
many	TRBJ2-7	-	TRBV4-3	CASSQFEGYEQYF	TGCGCCAGCAGCCAATTTGAGGGGTACGAGCAGTACTTC
-	TRBJ2-7	TRBD2	TRBV27	CASSSAPLAGLYEQYF	TGTGCCAGCAGTTCCGCCCCCCTAGCGGGACTCTACGAGCAGTACTTC
few	TRBJ2-7	TRBD1	TRBV5-1	CASSSTGGGYEQYF	TGCGCCAGCAGCTCTACAGGGGGCGGATACGAGCAGTACTTC
-	TRBJ2-2	TRBD2	TRBV5-1	CASSFSSGITGELFF	TGCGCCAGCAGCTTCTCTAGCGGGATCACCGGGGAGCTGTTTTTT
-	TRBJ2-5	TRBD2	TRBV7-2	CASSPAGGAGAYKQYF	TGTGCCAGCAGCCCCGCCGGGGGAGCGGGAGCCTACAAGCAGTACTTC
-	TRBJ2-5	-	TRBV20-1	CSATLPGTKTQYF	TGCAGTGCTACCCTCCCCGGGACCAAGACCCAGTACTTC
few	TRBJ2-1	-	TRBV10-3	CAISEGGTPYNEQFF	TGTGCCATCAGTGAGGGAGGGACCCCCTACAATGAGCAGTTCTTC
-	TRBJ2-1	TRBD2	TRBV20-1	CSARGAGGSYNEQFF	TGCAGTGCTAGAGGGGCGGGGGGCTCCTACAATGAGCAGTTCTTC
few	TRBJ2-5	-	TRBV6-5	CASTRRDGAETQYF	TGTGCCAGCACCCGTCGGGACGGCGCAGAGACCCAGTACTTC
few	TRBJ2-7	-	TRBV25-1	CASRGTRSPLNRVGEQYF	TGTGCCAGCAGGGGGACACGGTCCCCACTAAACCGAGTCGGCGAGCAGTACTTC
-	TRBJ2-5	TRBD2	TRBV20-1	CSASGGSPKTQYF	TGCAGTGCTAGTGGCGGGAGTCCCAAGACCCAGTACTTC
-	TRBJ2-1	-	TRBV6-1	CASSDGRSVYNEQFF	TGTGCCAGCAGTGACGGGCGTTCGGTGTACAATGAGCAGTTCTTC
-	TRBJ1-5	TRBD1	TRBV7-2	CASSIDRGGQPQHF	TGTGCCAGCAGCATCGACAGGGGAGGGCAGCCCCAGCATTTT
-	TRBJ2-7	-	TRBV6-5	CATQGGSPKSSSYEQYF	TGTGCCACACAGGGAGGGTCCCCTAAGTCCTCTTCCTACGAGCAGTACTTC
-	TRBJ1-5	-	TRBV10-3	CAISGCRGYSNQPRHF	TGTGCCATCAGTGGGTGCAGGGGTTATAGCAATCAGCCCCGGCATTTT
-	TRBJ2-7	TRBD2	TRBV4-2	CASSQDRLAGGEQYF	TGTGCCAGCAGCCAAGATCGACTAGCGGGAGGGGAGCAGTACTTC
few	TRBJ1-2	-	TRBV7-2	CASSLGRECYGYTF	TGTGCCAGCAGCTTGGGCAGGGAGTGTTATGGCTACACCTTC
many	TRBJ1-2	TRBD1	TRBV7-3	CASSLQEGAYGYTF	TGTGCCAGCAGCTTACAGGAGGGGGCCTATGGCTACACCTTC
-	TRBJ2-1	-	TRBV20-1	CSASNGIGYNEQFF	TGCAGTGCTAGTAACGGGATCGGGTACAATGAGCAGTTCTTC
many	TRBJ2-5	TRBD2	TRBV2	CASSLLADVQETQYF	TGTGCCAGCAGTCTGCTAGCGGACGTTCAAGAGACCCAGTACTTC
many	TRBJ2-4	-	TRBV28	CASSLMGAGQNIQYF	TGTGCCAGCAGTTTAATGGGGGCAGGTCAAAACATTCAGTACTTC
few	TRBJ2-5	TRBD2	TRBV5-6	CASRTGLAGGYQETQYF	TGTGCCAGCAGAACGGGACTAGCGGGAGGGTACCAAGAGACCCAGTACTTC
-	TRBJ2-5	-	TRBV5-1	CASSGGPSQETQYF	TGCGCCAGCAGCGGGGGGCCGTCGCAAGAGACCCAGTACTTC
-	TRBJ2-2	-	TRBV20-1	CSAAGQKNTGELFF	TGCAGTGCAGCGGGACAGAAGAACACCGGGGAGCTGTTTTTT
few	TRBJ1-2	-	TRBV5-1	CASRLLGVGDGYTF	TGCGCCAGCAGGTTGCTTGGGGTCGGAGACGGCTACACCTTC
-	TRBJ2-6	TRBD1	TRBV7-9	CASSGRTGVISGANVPTF	TGTGCCAGCAGCGGCCGGACAGGGGTGATCTCTGGGGCCAACGTCCCGACTTTC
-	TRBJ1-1	-	TRBV4-2	CASSQSDRAGNTEAFF	TGTGCCAGCAGCCAAAGTGATCGGGCGGGGAACACTGAAGCTTTCTTT
few	TRBJ2-3	TRBD2	TRBV20-1	CSATDITTSGRTTDTQYF	TGCAGTGCTACGGACATCACTACTAGCGGGAGAACCACAGATACGCAGTATTTT
-	TRBJ2-2	-	TRBV12-3/TRBV12-4	CASSFGQSTGELFF	TGTGCCAGCAGTTTCGGGCAGAGCACCGGGGAGCTGTTTTTT
few	TRBJ2-3	-	TRBV10-3	CAIGLGVTSTDTQYF	TGTGCCATCGGCCTAGGGGTTACTAGCACAGATACGCAGTATTTT
-	TRBJ2-5	-	TRBV7-9	CASSRGTAPEQYF	TGTGCCAGCAGCCGCGGGACAGCACCTGAGCAGTACTTC
-	TRBJ1-3	-	TRBV18	CASSPYPRDELGNTIYF	TGTGCCAGCTCACCATATCCCAGGGATGAACTTGGAAACACCATATATTTT
-	TRBJ2-7	-	TRBV20-1	CSASSGHEQYF	TGCAGTGCTAGTTCCGGGCACGAGCAGTACTTC
few	TRBJ2-4	-	TRBV2	CASTWTTVAKNIQYF	TGTGCCAGCACCTGGACTACCGTAGCCAAAAACATTCAGTACTTC
few	TRBJ2-1	-	TRBV21-1	CASSKGGDRGSYNEQFF	TGTGCCAGCAGCAAAGGGGGTGATAGAGGCTCCTACAATGAGCAGTTCTTC
once	TRBJ1-2	TRBD1	TRBV14	CASSHDRGFDGYTF	TGTGCCAGCAGTCACGACAGGGGGTTCGACGGCTACACCTTC
-	TRBJ2-7	-	TRBV29-1	CSVQIRQAVYEQYF	TGCAGCGTTCAAATTCGACAGGCGGTTTACGAGCAGTACTTC
-	TRBJ2-3	-	TRBV20-1	CSARRGNPSTDTQYF	TGCAGTGCTAGGCGCGGGAACCCTAGCACAGATACGCAGTATTTT
many	TRBJ2-1	-	TRBV7-2	CASSLVWSVGLYEQFF	TGTGCCAGCAGCTTAGTTTGGTCGGTGGGGCTCTATGAGCAGTTCTTC
-	TRBJ1-5	-	TRBV30	CAWAEGVNQPQHF	TGTGCCTGGGCAGAGGGAGTCAATCAGCCCCAGCATTTT
few	TRBJ2-5	TRBD2	TRBV20-1	CSAYGTSGNEGETQYF	TGCAGTGCCTATGGGACTAGCGGGAACGAGGGAGAGACCCAGTACTTC
many	TRBJ2-3	-	TRBV7-7	CASSLTNGDTQYF	TGTGCTAGCAGCTTGACTAATGGGGATACGCAGTATTTT
-	TRBJ2-3	-	TRBV7-9	CASSFRKTGTTDTQYF	TGTGCCAGCAGCTTTCGGAAAACAGGGACCACAGATACGCAGTATTTT
-	TRBJ2-1	-	TRBV24-1	CATSDLQVTNEQFF	TGTGCCACCAGTGATTTGCAGGTTACCAATGAGCAGTTCTTC
many	TRBJ2-3	-	TRBV27	CASSLSGRTDTQYF	TGTGCCAGCAGTTTATCAGGGAGGACAGATACGCAGTATTTT
-	TRBJ1-4	-	TRBV28	CASRSTGTSREKLFF	TGTGCCAGCAGGTCTACAGGGACTTCGCGTGAAAAACTGTTTTTT
-	TRBJ1-2	-	TRBV18	CASSPLRFGQIGDGYTF	TGTGCCAGCTCACCACTAAGGTTTGGGCAAATCGGAGATGGCTACACCTTC
few	TRBJ2-7	-	TRBV18	CASSPGAGNEQYF	TGTGCCAGCTCACCAGGGGCGGGGAACGAGCAGTACTTC
-	TRBJ2-4	TRBD1	TRBV20-1	CSARDDGTGLAKNIQYF	TGCAGTGCTAGAGATGACGGGACAGGGTTAGCCAAAAACATTCAGTACTTC
-	TRBJ2-1	-	TRBV7-3	CASSGGRYNEQFF	TGTGCCAGCAGCGGCGGGCGTTACAATGAGCAGTTCTTC